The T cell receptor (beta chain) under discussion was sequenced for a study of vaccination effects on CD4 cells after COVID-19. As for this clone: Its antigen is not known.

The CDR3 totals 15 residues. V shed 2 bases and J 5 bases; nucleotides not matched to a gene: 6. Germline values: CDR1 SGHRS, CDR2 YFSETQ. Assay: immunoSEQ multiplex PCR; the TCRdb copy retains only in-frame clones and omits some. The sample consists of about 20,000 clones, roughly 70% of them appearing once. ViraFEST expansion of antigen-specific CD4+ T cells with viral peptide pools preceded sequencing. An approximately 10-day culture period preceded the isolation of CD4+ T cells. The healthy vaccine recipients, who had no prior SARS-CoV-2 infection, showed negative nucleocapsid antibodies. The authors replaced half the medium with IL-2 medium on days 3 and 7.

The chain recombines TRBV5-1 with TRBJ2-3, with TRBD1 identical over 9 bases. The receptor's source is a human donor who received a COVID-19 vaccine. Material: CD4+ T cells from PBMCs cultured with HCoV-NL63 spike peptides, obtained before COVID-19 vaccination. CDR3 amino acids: CASSFQGTGRDTQYF. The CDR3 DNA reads TGCGCCAGCAGCTTCCAGGGGACAGGGCGAGATACGCAGTATTTT.